These 21 T cell receptor beta chains originate from one sample sequenced in a study of blood T cell repertoires in COVID-19. Using immunoSEQ multiplex PCR, the repertoire was profiled, and TCRdb retains in-frame clones only, with some absent. The sample lists tens of thousands of clones, nearly 90% seen once, with 2.5% to 3% in the top ten. What was sequenced was peripheral blood. These receptors all come from a man between 45 and 60 years old with active COVID-19.

This clone has just one count. In DNA, the CDR3 is TGTGCCAGCAGTACTAGCGGGGAAACAGATACGCAGTATTTT. Protein product: CASSTSGETDTQYF. The V call is TRBV6-4, the J call TRBJ2-3, with 10 bases lining up with TRBD2. CDR3 length: 14 residues. V lost 5 bases and J lost 3; bases outside the gene matches: 2. The germline V gene has CDR1 MRHNA and CDR2 SNTAGT.

This clone showed up just once. V usage is TRBV18 and J usage is TRBJ1-2; 7 bases agree with TRBD1. The CDR3 has 13 residues. V lost 8 bases, J lost 6 bases, and 9 bases stayed unmatched. Germline values: CDR1 KGHSH, CDR2 LQKENI. The CDR3 region is CASGGQLSDGYTF. CDR3 nucleotide sequence: TGTGCCAGCGGGGGACAGCTCTCCGATGGCTACACCTTC.

The genes are TRBV6-6 and TRBJ1-2; 7 positions agree with TRBD1. The CDR3 length is 15 residues. Trimming cost V 1 base and J 4 bases; bases outside gene matches: 6. CDR1 and CDR2 (germline): MNHNY, SVGAGI (reference sequence). In nucleotides, the CDR3 is TGTGCCAGCAGTTACTGGCAGGGGGAGATCTATGGCTACACCTTC. Translated: CASSYWQGEIYGYTF.

The chain is built from TRBV28 and TRBJ2-3; TRBD1 matches at 7 bases. The germline gives CDR1 MDHEN, CDR2 SYDVKM. V was pared by 8 bases and J by 5 bases, with 7 bases of the junction left unmatched. This CDR3 comprises 13 residues. CDR3 bases: TGTGCCAGCGGACCGACAGGGAGAGATACGCAGTATTTT. Its translation: CASGPTGRDTQYF.

The gene calls are TRBV20-1 and TRBJ2-1; D not resolved. The CDR3 is 10 amino acids. V was cut by 5 bases and J by 10 bases, with 9 bases left in between. Germline V gives CDR1 DFQATT, CDR2 SNEGSKA (reference sequence). The CDR3, as DNA: TGCAGTGCTCGAGTTGAGGAGCAGTTCTTC. Translating gives CSARVEEQFF.

V is TRBV18 and J is TRBJ1-1; D not certain. V was cut by 7 bases and J by 1 base, with 10 bases left in between. This CDR3 has 13 amino acids. CDR1 KGHSH and CDR2 LQKENI come from the germline V gene. The CDR3 nucleotides read TGTGCCAGCTTAACCACAGAGAACACTGAAGCTTTCTTT. It translates to CASLTTENTEAFF.

The rearrangement uses TRBV5-1 and TRBJ2-6; 11 bases map to TRBD2. After removal of 0 bases from V and 2 bases from J, the junction contained 1 base not matched to a gene. The CDR3 contains 17 residues. Germline V gives CDR1 SGHRS, CDR2 YFSETQ. CDR3 sequence reads: CASSLGSGRAGANVLTF. In DNA form, the CDR3 reads TGCGCCAGCAGCTTGGGTAGCGGGAGGGCTGGGGCCAACGTCCTGACTTTC.

The chain combines TRBV5-1 with TRBJ2-1; D call uncertain. The V and J ends lost 0 bases and 0 bases respectively, with 10 bases between them. The CDR3 length is 16 residues. CDR1 and CDR2 (germline): SGHRS, YFSETQ. DNA for the CDR3: TGCGCCAGCAGCTTGGCCGCGGTTAGCTCCTACAATGAGCAGTTCTTC. This gives the protein CASSLAAVSSYNEQFF.

The chain recombines TRBV27 with TRBJ2-7; 8 bases fit TRBD1. CDR1 and CDR2 (germline): MNHEY, SMNVEV (reference sequence). V was clipped by 1 base and J by 4 bases; unmatched bases: 6. This CDR3 spans 15 amino acids. CDR3 bases: TGTGCCAGCAGTTTATTAACAGGGGGAAGTTACGAGCAGTACTTC. Amino acids: CASSLLTGGSYEQYF.

The chain employs TRBV6-4 and TRBJ1-6; 8 bases are a match to TRBD1. The CDR3 contains 12 residues. Trimming cost V 6 bases and J 12 bases; bases outside gene matches: 4. Germline V gene sequence: CDR1 MRHNA, CDR2 SNTAGT. The CDR3 is CASSKQGGPLHF. The CDR3 region has the DNA TGTGCCAGCAGCAAACAGGGGGGACCCCTCCACTTT.

This clone appeared a single time. The chain has TRBV6-6 and TRBJ1-5; weak D call: TRBD1 (6 bases). Trimming left V 10 bases short and J 1 base short, with 17 bases between. This CDR3 has 15 residues. In germline, CDR1 is MNHNY, CDR2 SVGAGI (reference sequence). Here the CDR3 DNA reads TGTGCCATCGGTCTCGGGGGGGCCAGCAATCAGCCCCAGCATTTT. This sequence encodes CAIGLGGASNQPQHF.

V is TRBV5-1 and J is TRBJ2-3; TRBD2 aligns across 9 bases. Germline CDR1 reads SGHRS; CDR2 reads YFSETQ. This CDR3 region has 15 residues. J lost 2 bases, V lost 2 bases, and 3 bases had no gene match. Here the CDR3 reads CASSFGGGDTDTQYF. The DNA of the CDR3 is TGCGCCAGCAGCTTCGGCGGGGGGGACACAGATACGCAGTATTTT.

This clone was counted between two and nine times. This chain uses TRBV27 with TRBJ1-1; 9 bases agree with TRBD1. The V and J ends lost 5 bases and 1 base, in that order; junction bases with no gene match: 8. The CDR3 loop spans 16 amino acids. Germline CDR1 is MNHEY and CDR2 is SMNVEV (reference sequence). The CDR3 region has the DNA TGTGCCAGCAGTCTCGACAGGGGGGGGTGGAACACTGAAGCTTTCTTT. Translating it yields CASSLDRGGWNTEAFF.

The J gene is TRBJ2-4, the V gene TRBV6-1, with unresolved D. This CDR3 is built from 16 residues. Trimming removed 3 bases at V and 0 bases at J, with 12 bases between. Germline V gene lookup returns CDR1 MNHNS and CDR2 SASEGT. Here the CDR3 reads CASSDRHSLAKNIQYF. CDR3 DNA: TGTGCCAGCAGTGACCGACATAGTCTAGCCAAAAACATTCAGTACTTC.

The J gene is TRBJ2-7, the V gene TRBV2; 7 nucleotides match TRBD1. From germline, CDR1 is SNHLY and CDR2 FYNNEI. This CDR3 comprises 15 residues. With 6 bases clipped from V and 2 bases from J, the junction kept 10 bases outside the gene matches. The CDR3 sequence: CASSPGQQIPYEQYF. For the CDR3, the DNA is TGTGCCAGCAGCCCGGGACAGCAAATACCCTACGAGCAGTACTTC.

This rearrangement joins TRBV24-1 to TRBJ2-2; D is unresolved. The germline gives CDR1 KGHDR, CDR2 SFDVKD. The CDR3 contains 12 residues. Trimming took off 11 bases at V and 6 bases at J, with 12 bases between the two ends. The CDR3 DNA follows: TGTGCCAGGCAAAAGTTGCCCGGGGAGCTGTTTTTT. Protein sequence: CARQKLPGELFF.

With respect to this clone: The junction differs from germline at one of its ends, possibly a read error. The chain has TRBV6-5 and TRBJ1-2; unclear D gene. The CDR3 contains 12 residues. From germline, CDR1 is MNHEY and CDR2 SVGAGI. CDR3 coding DNA: TGTGCCAGCAGTTACTCGTCGGCGGTATTAAACTTC. It encodes CASSYSSAVLNF.

V usage is TRBV13 and J usage is TRBJ1-4; D might be TRBD1 (6 bases). V was trimmed by 5 bases and J by 7 bases, leaving 17 bases between them. This CDR3 spans 15 amino acids. CDR1 and CDR2 from the germline V gene are PRHDT and FYEKMQ (reference sequence). The CDR3: CASSRRTEWGEKLFF. DNA of the CDR3: TGTGCCAGCAGCAGGAGGACAGAGTGGGGTGAAAAACTGTTTTTT. The full variable domain, in which reference TRBV13 and TRBJ1-4 provide the parts outside the CDR3, is AAGVIQSPRHLIKEKRETATLKCYPIPRHDTVYWYQQGPGQDPQFLISFYEKMQSDKGSIPDRFSAQQFSDYHSELNMSSLELGDSALYFCASSRRTEWGEKLFFGSGTQLSVL.

The chain carries TRBV5-6 and TRBJ2-7, with D possibly TRBD1 on 6 matching bases. CDR3 length equals 14 residues. Looked up from germline, CDR1 is SGHDT and CDR2 is YYEEEE. V was pared by 1 base and J by 6 bases, with 14 bases between. The CDR3 DNA reads TGTGCCAGCAGCTTGACAGGGACCTCATCCGAGCAGTACTTC. Translation gives CASSLTGTSSEQYF.

V is TRBV27 and J is TRBJ2-1, with 10 bases fitting TRBD2. Germline V CDR1 and CDR2: MNHEY, SMNVEV (reference sequence). Germline trimming cut 7 bases from V and 8 bases from J; bases unmatched to any gene: 17. The CDR3 consists of 17 residues. The CDR3 nucleotides are TGTGCCAGCAAGCCCCAATTAGCGGGGGGCCTTATGCATGAGCAGTTCTTC. Residues: CASKPQLAGGLMHEQFF.

The genes are TRBV11-2 and TRBJ2-4; D possibly corresponds to TRBD1 (6 bases). The CDR3 consists of 14 residues. Looked up from germline, CDR1 is SGHAT and CDR2 is FQNNGV. V was trimmed by 4 bases and J by 4 bases, leaving 11 bases between them. In DNA, the CDR3 is TGTGCCAGCAGCTATGTCGGGACAAAAAACATTCAGTACTTC. Translating gives CASSYVGTKNIQYF. The complete variable domain, with remaining parts taken from reference TRBV11-2 and TRBJ2-4, reads EAGVAQSPRYKIIEKRQSVAFWCNPISGHATLYWYQQILGQGPKLLIQFQNNGVVDDSQLPKDRFSAERLKGVDSTLKIQPAKLEDSAVYLCASSYVGTKNIQYFGAGTRLSVL.